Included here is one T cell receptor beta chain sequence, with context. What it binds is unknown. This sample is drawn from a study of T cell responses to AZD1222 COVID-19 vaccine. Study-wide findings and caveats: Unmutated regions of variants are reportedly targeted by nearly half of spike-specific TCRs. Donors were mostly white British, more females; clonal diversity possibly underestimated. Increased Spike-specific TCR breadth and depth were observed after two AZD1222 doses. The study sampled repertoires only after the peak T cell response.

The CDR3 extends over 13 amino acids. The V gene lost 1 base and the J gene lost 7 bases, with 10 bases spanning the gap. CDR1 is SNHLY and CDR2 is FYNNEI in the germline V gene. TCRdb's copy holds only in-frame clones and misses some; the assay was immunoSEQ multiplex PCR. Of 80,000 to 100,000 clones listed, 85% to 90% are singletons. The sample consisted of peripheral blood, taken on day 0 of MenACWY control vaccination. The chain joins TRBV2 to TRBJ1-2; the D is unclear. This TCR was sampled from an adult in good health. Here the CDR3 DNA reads TGTGCCAGCAGTGAAGAAGGGTTGGGTGGCTACACCTTC. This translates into CASSEEGLGGYTF. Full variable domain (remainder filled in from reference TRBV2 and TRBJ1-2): EPEVTQTPSHQVTQMGQEVILRCVPISNHLYFYWYRQILGQKVEFLVSFYNNEISEKSEIFDDQFSVERPDGSNFTLKIRSTKLEDSAMYFCASSEEGLGGYTFGSGTRLTVV.